This T cell receptor beta chain comes out of a study of cytomegalovirus exposure and HLA in healthy donors. Study overall: There were fewer than 130 million unique TCR beta sequences, drawn from approximately 180 million T cells, in an earlier analysis. The Caucasian-associated ancestry cluster contained about four fifths of the 398 genotyped donors. Points from the study as a whole: For most subjects, TCR beta sequences were reported to predict HLA-A and HLA-B alleles with accuracy.

The primer mix had 60 Vbeta and 13 Jbeta primers. Repertoires were generated with immunoSEQ multiplex PCR, while TCRdb's copy carries only in-frame clones and drops some. The data show 70,000 or so clones, 65% to 70% seen once. The CDR3 totals 14 residues. Germline assignment: CDR1 MNHNS and CDR2 SASEGT. V lost 0 bases and J lost 8, with 11 bases in between. As for this clone: The antigen remains undetermined.

V gene TRBV6-1 combines with J gene TRBJ2-1; D remains unclear. This clonotype was sampled from a woman aged 30 to 39 in good health and CMV-seronegative. Sequencing was done on a sample of PBMCs. The CDR3 sequence: CASSEASVVDEQFF. The CDR3 region has the DNA TGTGCCAGCAGTGAAGCGTCTGTTGTCGATGAGCAGTTCTTC.